This record looks at one T cell receptor (beta chain) sequence and its context. No antigen is known for it. Germline CDR1 is SNHLY and CDR2 is FYNNEI. The CDR3 is 13 residues long. V lost 6 bases and J lost 4; bases outside the gene matches: 4. This record comes from a study of beta chain features in type 1 diabetes. About the research overall: In age, gender and cell yields, patients were similar to healthy donors. Cells sorted and examined across all samples totaled 85 million to 110 million.

Every isolated RNA sample was fully reverse transcribed, so sequencing captured expressed TCRB transcripts. Generated by immunoSEQ multiplex PCR, the TCRdb table keeps only in-frame clones and is missing some. The sample has roughly 260,000 clones; 20% are singletons. Study results and limitations: TCRB CDR3 length was moderately but significantly reduced in all four CD4+ subsets of Type 1 diabetes patients.

Donors contributed one heparinised blood draw apiece, averaging approximately 0.12 L. Sorting with CD45RO/CCR7/CD25/CD127/CD95/CD27 yielded naive, central memory, regulatory and stem-like memory CD4+ cells. The chain recombines TRBV2 with TRBJ1-2; 8 bases agree with TRBD1. The source is a woman aged 35 to 49 with type 1 diabetes. The sample consisted of naive CD4+ T cells from blood. For the CDR3, the DNA is TGTGCCAGCAGGACGACAGGGGTCTATGGCTACACCTTC. Translation: CASRTTGVYGYTF.